These 20 T cell receptor beta chains came from one sample sequenced in a study of T cell repertoires in cytomegalovirus infection. From the reads, TCRdb called clonotypes with MiXCR, one entry per CDR3 protein. The data contain over 450,000 distinct CDR3 sequences, roughly 12% of them singletons. The specimen was PBMCs. The receptors were gathered from a human donor in good health (CMV status not recorded). Some clones in this sample may be carry-over from other donors' samples.

This clonotype turned up a few times. The gene calls are TRBV7-9 and TRBJ1-1; D may be TRBD1 (5 bases). The CDR3 runs to 14 residues. V was trimmed by 0 bases and J by 6 bases, leaving 11 bases between them. Germline loops: CDR1 SEHNR, CDR2 FQNEAQ (reference sequence). The CDR3 region has the DNA TGTGCCAGCAGCTTAGCATCTGGGGGTCCTGAAGCTTTCTTT. Protein product: CASSLASGGPEAFF.

This clonotype was counted a few times. The chain joins TRBV2 to TRBJ1-5; the match to TRBD1 covers 8 bases. Trimming removed 6 bases from V and 4 bases from J; junction bases left unmatched: 8. The germline CDR1 and CDR2 sequences are SNHLY and FYNNEI. The CDR3 loop spans 15 amino acids. The CDR3: CASRDGQGLNQPQHF. The DNA for the CDR3 is TGTGCCAGCAGAGATGGACAGGGACTAAATCAGCCCCAGCATTTT.

This clonotype was seen repeatedly, ten times or more. This sequence joins TRBV5-6 and TRBJ1-4; no clear D gene. The CDR3 has 16 residues. The germline V gene encodes CDR1 SGHDT and CDR2 YYEEEE. V was clipped by 3 bases and J by 6 bases, with 18 bases between them. This chain's CDR3 is CASSWDSGRSDEKLFF. In DNA, the CDR3 is TGTGCCAGCAGCTGGGATTCCGGAAGGTCTGATGAAAAACTGTTTTTT.

This clonotype has at least ten counts. The chain joins TRBV20-1 to TRBJ2-2; 7 bases agree with TRBD1. The CDR3 is made up of 15 amino acids. The junction had 6 bases not matched to a gene; V was cut back by 5 bases and J by 0 bases. Germline CDR1 DFQATT, CDR2 SNEGSKA (reference sequence). CDR3 nucleotides: TGCAGTGCTCCCCTGACAGGGACGAACACCGGGGAGCTGTTTTTT. The encoded protein is CSAPLTGTNTGELFF.

This clonotype was counted many times. This rearrangement joins TRBV27 to TRBJ1-5; 9 bases fit TRBD1. This CDR3 has 19 amino acids. Germline V lookup: CDR1 MNHEY, CDR2 SMNVEV (reference sequence). V lost 3 bases and J lost 0; bases outside the gene matches: 12. Here the CDR3 reads CASSFTGQGRRYSNQPQHF. CDR3 in DNA: TGTGCCAGCAGTTTTACGGGACAGGGTCGTAGATATAGCAATCAGCCCCAGCATTTT.

This clonotype has a handful of counts. The rearrangement links TRBV14 to TRBJ2-1; 10 bases are shared with TRBD2. Germline V gene data show CDR1 as SGHDN and CDR2 as FVKESK. The V and J ends lost 3 bases and 8 bases, in that order; junction bases with no gene match: 10. This CDR3 contains 16 residues. The CDR3, as DNA: TGTGCCAGCAGCCAGAGAGCGGGAGGGCCGTTACATGAGCAGTTCTTC. The encoded protein is CASSQRAGGPLHEQFF.

This clonotype has a count of ten or more. The V gene is TRBV12-3 or TRBV12-4, the J gene TRBJ2-1, with D possibly being TRBD1 (6 bases). The CDR3 consists of 16 residues. Trimming shortened V by 3 bases and J by 4 bases, and 16 bases separated the two germline ends. CDR3 loop: CASSLDSIMGYNEQFF. DNA of the CDR3: TGTGCCAGCAGTTTGGACAGTATAATGGGTTACAATGAGCAGTTCTTC.

This clonotype was detected only a few times. The rearrangement links TRBV5-6 to TRBJ1-1; D gene ambiguous. The V gene lost 2 bases and the J gene lost 6 bases, with 11 bases spanning the gap. In germline, CDR1 is SGHDT, CDR2 YYEEEE. CDR3 length: 13 amino acids. The CDR3 DNA reads TGTGCCAGCAGCTTCACAGCGCTCCCTGAAGCTTTCTTT. Encoded protein: CASSFTALPEAFF.

The chain recombines TRBV15 with TRBJ1-1; 8 nucleotides agree with TRBD1. Germline V gene lookup returns CDR1 LNHNV and CDR2 YYDKDF (reference sequence). J gave up 3 bases and V 0 bases, and 3 bases lay outside the gene matches. The CDR3 has 15 residues. CDR3 sequence reads: CATSRDTGGDTEAFF. The CDR3 DNA follows: TGTGCCACCAGCAGAGACACAGGGGGGGACACTGAAGCTTTCTTT.

The CDR3 is CASTPDRKETQYF. CDR3 DNA sequence: TGCGCCAGCACCCCGGACAGGAAAGAGACCCAGTACTTC. The genes are TRBV23-1 and TRBJ2-5; 7 positions match TRBD1. TRBV23-1 is an ORF, with its function uncertain. This CDR3 has 13 amino acids. The junction had 5 bases not matched to a gene; V was cut back by 7 bases and J by 3 bases.

This clonotype was detected a few times. The junction departs from the called germline gene at one end, perhaps through a read error. This chain uses TRBV7-7 with TRBJ2-1; 9 nucleotides line up with TRBD2. Germline CDR1 SSHAT, CDR2 FNYEAQ (reference sequence). This CDR3 is built from 17 residues. CDR3: CASSPGAGGEVRNEQFF. In nucleotides, the CDR3 is TGTGCTAGCAGCCCTGGAGCGGGAGGAGAGGTTAGGAATGAGCAGTTCTTC. The full variable domain, in which reference TRBV7-7 and TRBJ2-1 provide the parts outside the CDR3, is GAGVSQSPRYKVTKRGQDVTLRCDPISSHATLYWYQQALGQGPEFLTYFNYEAQPDKSGLPSDRFSAERPEGSISTLTIQRTEQRDSAMYRCASSPGAGGEVRNEQFFGPGTRLTVL.

This chain connects TRBV7-9 to TRBJ2-1, with TRBD2 matching 14 bases. V trimming: 4 bases; J trimming: 7 bases; junction bases outside the gene matches: 6. Germline CDR1 is SEHNR and CDR2 is FQNEAQ (reference sequence). This CDR3 is built from 16 residues. CDR3 coding DNA: TGTGCCAGCAGCTCTTCCGGGACTAGCGGGAGAAATGAGCAGTTCTTC. Its protein is CASSSSGTSGRNEQFF.

This clonotype was observed at least ten times. V and J are TRBV6-1 and TRBJ2-1; TRBD1 agrees at 8 bases. This CDR3 spans 15 amino acids. Germline trimming cut 4 bases from V and 3 bases from J; bases unmatched to any gene: 5. From germline, CDR1 is MNHNS and CDR2 SASEGT. The CDR3 DNA sequence: TGTGCCAGCAGTGTTTGGGACAGGAGCTACAATGAGCAGTTCTTC. Translation: CASSVWDRSYNEQFF.

Many counts were recorded for this clonotype. This chain links TRBV20-1 with TRBJ1-2, with 8 bases that match TRBD1. CDR1 DFQATT and CDR2 SNEGSKA come from the germline V gene (reference sequence). CDR3 size: 14 residues. After removal of 2 bases from V and 1 base from J, the junction contained 3 bases not matched to a gene. In DNA form, the CDR3 reads TGCAGTGCTAGACGGACAGGGCTTAACTATGGCTACACCTTC. Translating it yields CSARRTGLNYGYTF.

Ten or more counts support this clonotype. The chain recombines TRBV7-9 with TRBJ1-2, with 7 bases matching TRBD1. CDR3 length: 12 residues. CDR1 SEHNR and CDR2 FQNEAQ come from the germline V gene (reference sequence). J gave up 6 bases and V 7 bases, and 5 bases lay outside the gene matches. CDR3 DNA sequence: TGTGCCAGCACCACCGACAGGGATGGCTACACCTTC. Translating gives CASTTDRDGYTF.

This clonotype was observed at least ten times. This chain links TRBV12-3 or TRBV12-4 with TRBJ1-2, with 8 bases matching TRBD1. The CDR3 runs 16 residues. Trimming cost V 4 bases and J 0 bases; bases outside gene matches: 7. In nucleotides, the CDR3 is TGTGCCAGCAGTTCCTATGGACAGGGTCCTAACTATGGCTACACCTTC. Protein product: CASSSYGQGPNYGYTF.

Details on this clonotype: This may come from a read error, since a much larger clone is one base off. This chain uses TRBV6-1 with TRBJ2-7, with D perhaps given as TRBD1 or TRBD2 (5 bases each). Trimming cost V 7 bases and J 6 bases, with 16 bases left between them. CDR1 is MNHNS and CDR2 is SASEGT in the germline V gene. This CDR3 contains 13 residues. The DNA for the CDR3 is TGTGCCAGCAATGACCCAGGGACCTGCGAGCAGTACTTC. This translates into CASNDPGTCEQYF.

This clonotype came up many times. This chain connects TRBV7-2 to TRBJ2-1, with a possible D match to TRBD2 (5 bases). The ends were cut back, 5 bases at V and 2 bases at J, with 10 bases in the middle. The CDR3 is made up of 14 amino acids. Germline lookup yields CDR1 SGHTA and CDR2 FQGNSA. The CDR3 region is CASSQPGAYNEQFF. CDR3 coding DNA: TGTGCCAGCAGCCAGCCCGGGGCCTACAATGAGCAGTTCTTC. Full variable domain (rest looked up from reference TRBV7-2 and TRBJ2-1): GAGVSQSPSNKVTEKGKDVELRCDPISGHTALYWYRQSLGQGLEFLIYFQGNSAPDKSGLPSDRFSAERTGGSVSTLTIQRTQQEDSAVYLCASSQPGAYNEQFFGPGTRLTVL.

In its sample, this clonotype was seen many times. The chain is built from TRBV5-1 and TRBJ2-7; tentative D call: TRBD2 (6 bases). The germline gives CDR1 SGHRS, CDR2 YFSETQ. Trimming cost V 4 bases and J 0 bases, with 14 bases left between them. The CDR3 loop spans 15 amino acids. CDR3 amino acids: CASSPRDGSSYEQYF. CDR3 coding DNA: TGCGCCAGCAGCCCCCGGGACGGGAGCTCCTACGAGCAGTACTTC.

In its sample, this clonotype was seen many times. The chain is built from TRBV7-3 and TRBJ2-1, with 10 nucleotides matching TRBD2. V dropped 2 bases and J dropped 9; count of bases not matched to a gene: 7. The V gene's germline CDR1 is SGHTA and CDR2 FQGTGA. The CDR3 extends over 15 amino acids. CDR3 coding DNA: TGTGCCAGCAGCTTACAGGGAGCGGGGGGGGGTGAGCAGTTCTTC. It yields the protein CASSLQGAGGGEQFF. Complete variable domain (other parts from reference TRBV7-3 and TRBJ2-1): GAGVSQTPSNKVTEKGKYVELRCDPISGHTALYWYRQSLGQGPEFLIYFQGTGAADDSGLPNDRFFAVRPEGSVSTLKIQRTERGDSAVYLCASSLQGAGGGEQFFGPGTRLTVL.